The 30 T cell receptor beta chains below come from one sample, sequenced in a study of blood T cell repertoires in COVID-19. Sequenced by immunoSEQ multiplex PCR; TCRdb stores in-frame clones only, minus some. The table lists 50,000 to 70,000 clones, approximately 79% of them singletons. Sequencing was done on a sample of peripheral blood. The origin of the receptors is a man aged 60 to 69 with acute or convalescent COVID-19.

The chain is built from TRBV5-5 and TRBJ2-5; tentatively, D is TRBD2 (6 bases). The CDR3 is made up of 13 amino acids. Germline values: CDR1 SGHKS, CDR2 YYEKEE (reference sequence). V lost 7 bases to trimming and J lost 3 bases, with 13 bases between them. The CDR3 DNA sequence: TGTGCCAGCGGCGTGGGCGGGAAAGAGACCCAGTACTTC. This encodes CASGVGGKETQYF.

V usage is TRBV9 and J usage is TRBJ2-2; 13 nucleotides match TRBD2. Trimming removed 3 bases from V and 7 bases from J; junction bases left unmatched: 6. This CDR3 has 16 amino acids. CDR1 and CDR2 (germline): SGDLS, YYNGEE. CDR3 residues: CASSGTSGRGGGELFF. CDR3 nucleotide sequence: TGTGCCAGCAGCGGGACTAGCGGGAGAGGCGGCGGGGAGCTGTTTTTT.

V is TRBV11-3 and J is TRBJ1-1; TRBD1 agrees at 7 bases. V lost 6 bases and J lost 6; bases outside the gene matches: 7. The CDR3 loop spans 13 amino acids. CDR1 is SGHNT, CDR2 YENEEA, per germline. The CDR3 protein is CASSRGTDAEAFF. DNA for the CDR3: TGTGCCAGCAGTCGGGGGACAGACGCTGAAGCTTTCTTT.

The rearrangement joins TRBV27 to TRBJ2-7, with D perhaps TRBD2 (5 bases). Per germline, CDR1 MNHEY and CDR2 SMNVEV (reference sequence). The ends were cut back, 10 bases at V and 7 bases at J, with 14 bases in the middle. The CDR3 is 11 residues long. CDR3 nucleotides: TGTGCCAAGAGGGTGTCTCGAGAGCAGTACTTC. It specifies CAKRVSREQYF.

CDR3 sequence (DNA): TGTGCCAGCAGTTCAGGGCAGGTTGGAAACACCATATATTTT. As protein: CASSSGQVGNTIYF. This chain connects TRBV6-6 to TRBJ1-3, with a weak D call TRBD1 (5 bases). V lost 4 bases and J lost 3, with 10 bases in between. In germline, CDR1 is MNHNY, CDR2 SVGAGI (reference sequence). The CDR3 extends over 14 amino acids.

The genes are TRBV6-2 or TRBV6-3 and TRBJ1-2; no definite D call. The CDR3 is 14 amino acids. V lost 4 bases and J 0 bases, leaving 9 bases between the germline ends. Germline V gene sequence: CDR1 MNHEY, CDR2 SVGEGT. The CDR3 region has the DNA TGTGCCAGCAGTTTTACAGCCTCTAACTATGGCTACACCTTC. It encodes CASSFTASNYGYTF.

J is TRBJ2-1 and V is TRBV10-3; TRBD2 matches at 12 bases. V gave up 5 bases and J gave up 8 bases; unmatched junction bases: 7. The CDR3 has 15 residues. The germline CDR1 and CDR2 sequences are ENHRY and SYGVKD. This chain's CDR3 is CAISPTSGRGDEQFF. The CDR3 bases are TGTGCCATCAGTCCGACTAGCGGGAGAGGGGATGAGCAGTTCTTC.

The rearrangement uses TRBV5-1 and TRBJ2-2; 9 nucleotides align to TRBD1. This CDR3 contains 15 residues. Per germline, CDR1 SGHRS and CDR2 YFSETQ. Trimming cost V 3 bases and J 3 bases; bases outside gene matches: 3. CDR3 DNA sequence: TGCGCCAGCAGCTCTCGGACAGGGGACACCGGGGAGCTGTTTTTT. This encodes CASSSRTGDTGELFF.

This rearrangement joins TRBV7-2 to TRBJ2-7, with 8 bases aligning to TRBD2. The CDR3 is 14 amino acids. Per germline, CDR1 SGHTA and CDR2 FQGNSA. V gave up 6 bases and J gave up 2 bases; unmatched junction bases: 6. The CDR3 here is CASRLTSGPYEQYF. DNA for the CDR3: TGTGCCAGCAGGCTAACTAGCGGCCCCTACGAGCAGTACTTC.

The chain recombines TRBV12-3 or TRBV12-4 with TRBJ2-3, with D possibly being TRBD1 (6 bases). The germline V and J ends were trimmed by 8 bases and 13 bases, with 19 bases remaining between them. The CDR3 has 12 residues. The CDR3 bases are TGTGCCAGCTTGGGCTTACAGGGAATCGAGTATTTT. It translates to CASLGLQGIEYF.

The CDR3, as DNA: TGTGCCAGCAGCGAGTGGGGCAGGGACGAGCAGTACTTC. The encoded protein is CASSEWGRDEQYF. J is TRBJ2-7 and V is TRBV9; D might be TRBD1 (5 bases). Per germline, CDR1 SGDLS and CDR2 YYNGEE. Trimming shortened V by 3 bases and J by 5 bases, and 12 bases separated the two germline ends. The CDR3 consists of 13 residues.

The chain combines TRBV2 with TRBJ1-6; the match to TRBD1 covers 9 bases. With 6 bases clipped from V and 10 bases from J, the junction kept 7 bases outside the gene matches. The CDR3 contains 14 residues. The germline CDR1 and CDR2 sequences are SNHLY and FYNNEI. The CDR3 reads CASRTDRGNSPLHF. The CDR3 DNA follows: TGTGCCAGCAGGACGGACAGGGGCAACTCACCCCTCCACTTT.

J is TRBJ2-7 and V is TRBV18, with a tentative D call TRBD1 (6 bases). Deletions cut 3 bases from V and 0 bases from J, with 9 bases between. Germline loops: CDR1 KGHSH, CDR2 LQKENI. The CDR3 consists of 14 residues. The CDR3 here is CASSPGTNSYEQYF. Written as DNA, the CDR3 is TGTGCCAGCTCACCCGGGACAAACTCCTACGAGCAGTACTTC.

The CDR3 sequence is CASSFPDWTGTINYGYTF. The DNA of the CDR3 is TGTGCCAGCAGTTTCCCGGACTGGACAGGGACTATAAACTATGGCTACACCTTC. This sequence joins TRBV28 and TRBJ1-2; TRBD1 agrees at 8 bases. This CDR3 is built from 18 residues. Germline lookup yields CDR1 MDHEN and CDR2 SYDVKM. The trim removed 3 bases at V and 2 bases at J, leaving 14 bases unmatched.

The chain links TRBV19 to TRBJ2-1; 14 positions agree with TRBD2. CDR1 is LNHDA and CDR2 is SQIVND in the germline V gene (reference sequence). V dropped 2 bases and J dropped 6; count of bases not matched to a gene: 3. The CDR3 spans 16 residues. CDR3 bases: TGTGCCAGTAGTATATGGGGACTAGCGGGAGTCAATGAGCAGTTCTTC. This sequence encodes CASSIWGLAGVNEQFF.

The chain carries TRBV6-2 or TRBV6-3 and TRBJ2-3; 7 bases match TRBD2. With 2 bases clipped from V and 1 base from J, the junction kept 15 bases outside the gene matches. Germline V lookup: CDR1 MNHEY, CDR2 SVGEGT. This CDR3 is 19 amino acids long. The CDR3: CASSYPSGREFEGTDTQYF. In DNA, the CDR3 is TGTGCCAGCAGTTACCCCTCAGGGCGGGAGTTTGAGGGCACAGATACGCAGTATTTT.

The chain is built from TRBV6-2 or TRBV6-3 and TRBJ1-1; tentative D call: TRBD1 (5 bases). This CDR3 has 16 amino acids. Germline V lookup: CDR1 MNHEY, CDR2 SVGEGT. V was pared by 3 bases and J by 3 bases, with 17 bases between. The CDR3 here is CASSYGAGRVDTEAFF. The CDR3 nucleotides are TGTGCCAGCAGTTATGGCGCAGGGCGAGTGGACACTGAAGCTTTCTTT.

V gene TRBV2 combines with J gene TRBJ2-7; the match to TRBD1 covers 8 bases. Germline V gives CDR1 SNHLY, CDR2 FYNNEI. Trimming removed 8 bases from V and 8 bases from J; junction bases left unmatched: 8. CDR3 size: 12 residues. The CDR3 DNA is TGTGCCAGCCGGGACAGGCTCCCAAAGCAGTACTTC. Encoded protein: CASRDRLPKQYF.

The table lists this clone with a count of one. The chain combines TRBV7-9 with TRBJ2-7; D is possibly TRBD2 (5 bases). This CDR3 is 16 amino acids long. Trimming cost V 5 bases and J 3 bases, with 20 bases left between them. Germline loops: CDR1 SEHNR, CDR2 FQNEAQ (reference sequence). The CDR3, as DNA: TGTGCCAGCAGCGTACCCCGGGGTGGGTTGATCTACGAGCAGTACTTC. The encoded protein is CASSVPRGGLIYEQYF.

The chain links TRBV7-2 to TRBJ2-2, with 12 bases matching TRBD2. The trim removed 6 bases at V and 5 bases at J, leaving 4 bases unmatched. The CDR3 is 15 amino acids. From germline, CDR1 is SGHTA and CDR2 FQGNSA. The CDR3 DNA reads TGTGCCAGCAGGTCGGGACTAGCGGGTACCGGGGAGCTGTTTTTT. Protein: CASRSGLAGTGELFF.

The chain combines TRBV11-2 with TRBJ2-3; 10 bases are shared with TRBD2. CDR3 size: 17 residues. V lost 6 bases and J lost 2; bases outside the gene matches: 11. Germline V gives CDR1 SGHAT, CDR2 FQNNGV. The CDR3 nucleotides are TGTGCCAGCAGGATAAGGCTAGCGGGGGATTCCACAGATACGCAGTATTTT. Translation: CASRIRLAGDSTDTQYF.

V is TRBV4-1 and J is TRBJ2-3, with D possibly matching TRBD1 (5 bases). The V end lost 0 bases, the J end lost 3 bases, and 7 bases lay between the germline ends. Germline V CDR1 and CDR2: MGHRA, YSYEKL. The CDR3 is 14 residues long. CDR3 sequence reads: CASSQDQGTDTQYF. DNA of the CDR3: TGCGCCAGCAGCCAAGATCAGGGTACAGATACGCAGTATTTT.

The chain has TRBV2 and TRBJ2-6, with D possibly matching TRBD2 (6 bases). V was cut by 1 base and J by 4 bases, with 14 bases left in between. The CDR3 covers 17 residues. The V gene's germline CDR1 is SNHLY and CDR2 FYNNEI. In DNA, the CDR3 is TGTGCCAGCAGTGAAGGGAGGAGGGCAGGAGGGGCCAACGTCCTGACTTTC. It codes for CASSEGRRAGGANVLTF.

The J gene is TRBJ2-2, the V gene TRBV5-1, with 8 bases matching TRBD2. This CDR3 spans 15 amino acids. Per germline, CDR1 SGHRS and CDR2 YFSETQ. The J segment lost 4 bases and the V segment lost 7 bases, leaving 9 bases of the junction unmatched. The CDR3 loop reads CASALLGGATGELFF. The CDR3 nucleotides are TGCGCCAGCGCCCTCCTCGGGGGGGCCACCGGGGAGCTGTTTTTT.

This sequence joins TRBV23-1 and TRBJ2-2; TRBD1 matches 7 bases. TRBV23-1 is annotated as an ORF whose role is uncertain. This CDR3 has 16 amino acids. V shed 3 bases, J shed 5 bases, and the junction held 9 bases outside the gene matches. The CDR3 nucleotides read TGCGCCAGCAGTCACCCCAACTTCAGGGGGACCGGGGAGCTGTTTTTT. Its translation is CASSHPNFRGTGELFF.

This clone has only a few counts. This chain links TRBV5-1 with TRBJ2-2, with TRBD2 matching over 7 bases. There are 16 residues in the CDR3. Per the germline V gene, CDR1 is SGHRS and CDR2 is YFSETQ. Losses at the gene ends were 5 bases for V and 1 base for J; bases not matched to a gene: 8. CDR3 sequence: CASRREAGRNTGELFF. DNA for the CDR3: TGCGCCAGCAGGAGGGAAGCGGGGAGGAACACCGGGGAGCTGTTTTTT. The full variable domain, with the rest looked up from reference TRBV5-1 and TRBJ2-2, is KAGVTQTPRYLIKTRGQQVTLSCSPISGHRSVSWYQQTPGQGLQFLFEYFSETQRNKGNFPGRFSGRQFSNSRSEMNVSTLELGDSALYLCASRREAGRNTGELFFGEGSRLTVL.

V is TRBV2 and J is TRBJ1-2; TRBD1 matches 8 bases. V dropped 9 bases and J dropped 6; count of bases not matched to a gene: 6. This CDR3 contains 12 residues. The germline V gene has CDR1 SNHLY and CDR2 FYNNEI. CDR3 DNA: TGTGCCAGACGACAGGGGTGGGATGGCTACACCTTC. It specifies CARRQGWDGYTF.

The chain uses TRBV5-8 and TRBJ1-1; 7 bases fit TRBD1. Germline V CDR1 and CDR2: SGHTS, YDEGEE. Trimming took 4 bases from V and 4 from J; bases not matched to a gene: 7. The CDR3 consists of 14 residues. The CDR3 spells CASSTRTGSTEAFF. The CDR3 nucleotides are TGTGCCAGCAGCACAAGGACAGGTTCCACTGAAGCTTTCTTT.

The V gene is TRBV4-1, the J gene TRBJ1-2; D gene ambiguous. The CDR3 runs 12 residues. V gave up 4 bases and J gave up 8 bases, with 11 bases separating them. CDR1 is MGHRA and CDR2 is YSYEKL in the germline V gene. The DNA of the CDR3 is TGCGCCAGCAGCCCCGCCGGTCGGGGCTACACCTTC. It translates to CASSPAGRGYTF.

CDR3 sequence reads: CASSDDSRTEAFF. The CDR3, as DNA: TGCGCCAGCAGTGATGACAGCCGCACTGAAGCTTTCTTT. The rearrangement links TRBV10-1 to TRBJ1-1; tentative D call: TRBD1 (5 bases). Germline V gives CDR1 WNHNN, CDR2 SYGVQD (reference sequence). The germline V and J ends were trimmed by 3 bases and 4 bases, with 9 bases remaining between them. The CDR3 extends over 13 amino acids.